This T cell receptor (beta chain) comes out of a study of cytomegalovirus exposure and HLA in healthy donors (dated by TCRdb to the late 2010s). Regarding the study in general: An earlier analysis of roughly 610 of the donors reported 276 Gb of sequence data and around 120 million unique TCR beta sequences obtained from about 200 million T cells. Rather than using new phenotypic data, the later analysis identified candidate immune exposures from TCR beta sequences and from how often those sequences occurred across donors. Donor age, sex, ethnicity and CMV serostatus were collected together with the repertoire data. To predict cytomegalovirus infection status, the study brought together high-throughput TCR immunosequencing, statistical association of individual TCRs with disease status, and machine learning. The study was designed to test whether signatures of past pathogen exposure could be identified by cataloging public T cell receptors. A later genetic analysis used genome-wide SNP genotypes for about 65% of the 666 donors, treating that subset as a discovery cohort. To study patterns of TCR occurrence, a later analysis re-analyzed previously published TCR beta repertoires from under 750 donors and added high-resolution HLA genotyping. Of the roughly 430 genotyped donors, 65% to 90% fell in the genetic ancestry cluster associated with self-reported Caucasian donors. Because of strong linkage in the cohort, five DR-DQ haplotypes were treated as single units for association and clustering. Besides the first cohort of approximately 710 subjects, a separate validation cohort made up of 120 different subjects was used. HLA typing covered class I and class II loci at four-digit resolution. The study used immunosequencing to profile the T cell repertoires of under 700 subjects and linked those repertoires to cytomegalovirus serostatus. Among about 370 genotyped donors of the cohort, an average of approximately 220,000 unique TCR beta nucleotide sequences was sequenced per donor, of which 15% to 20% were non-productive. All discovery cohort repertoires had been generated using a single sequencing platform. An earlier analysis of several hundred of the donors applied high-throughput TCR beta sequencing to assess whether each TCR beta V gene segment acted as functional or pseudogenic. Typing coverage differed by locus: A, B, C, DRB1 and DQB1 were typed in about 629-640 donors, DQA1 in about 560, DPA1 in 600 to 610, and DPB1 in around 490. An early release covering just under 650 HLA-typed donors comprised approximately 290 gigabases of sequencing data and approximately 85 million unique TCR sequences.

Receptors were amplified or captured by the immunoSEQ multiplex PCR assay. For the multiplex PCR, a mixture combining 60 forward primers for TCR Vbeta segments and 13 reverse primers for TCR Jbeta segments was used. The CDR3 region of rearranged TCR beta genes was amplified from genomic DNA by a multiplex PCR assay. The amplified TCR beta libraries were sequenced on the Illumina HiSeq System as 87-base-pair reads. Per the original workflow: In a later analysis, around 80 million unique TCR beta chains were counted across the roughly 670 repertoires, and roughly 10 million of these chains were shared by at least two donors. A nearest-neighbor algorithm error-corrected the raw reads and collapsed the reads into unique sequences, merging closely related sequences to remove PCR and sequencing errors. V, D and J gene segments were assigned by aligning CDR3 sequences to IMGT reference sequences. Each retained sequence needed at least a six-nucleotide match to both a V gene segment and a J gene segment. A rearrangement was called productive if the CDR3 had no stop codons and remained in frame with V and J, and every other rearrangement was called non-productive. Following IMGT convention, CDR3 was defined as the stretch from the second conserved V-encoded cysteine up to the conserved J-encoded phenylalanine. Sequences without an unambiguous match to a single V gene segment were excluded from the earlier analysis of a few hundred of the donors. In an earlier analysis of about 590 of the donors, a V segment was called functional when productive rearrangements were above 56.7%, and segregating when the standard deviation between donors exceeded 5%. To diagnose cytomegalovirus status from the catalog of TCR beta chain sequences, a statistical classification framework was built. V and J gene assignment, in a later analysis, came from comparing TCR nucleotide sequences with IMGT/GENE-DB human TR gene sequences. Using the TCRdist pipeline, a later analysis assigned CDR3 sequences along with most-parsimonious VDJ recombination scenarios. A later analysis defined each TCR beta chain by its CDR3 amino acid sequence plus V-gene family, and excluded reads lacking a unique V-gene family. A later analysis removed several hundred highly shared, low-generation-probability nucleotide sequences to deal with suspected cross-contamination and a sequencing artifact. A later analysis calculated a clonal expansion index for each public chain from normalized within-repertoire ranks of inferred template counts. In a later analysis, generation probabilities were computed with a VDJ recombination model fitted to out-of-frame rearrangements, and the resulting probabilities were checked against IGoR. In a later analysis, TCR-TCR, TCR-HLA and TCR-CMV co-occurrence was scored with hypergeometric tests, and a repertoire-size bias correction was applied to TCR pairs. A later analysis estimated false discovery rates by permuting HLA or CMV assignments 20 times. In a later analysis, co-occurring TCRs were grouped with DBSCAN, and TCRdist sequence similarity was added when clustering was performed within HLA-allele-positive subsets. Repertoires with fewer than 30,000 or more than 120,000 public chains were left out of co-occurrence clustering, as were five repertoires with anomalous nucleotide sharing. TCRdb carries this immuneACCESS record with in-frame sequences only. Its versions omit some clonotypes, under half of them owing to an unresolved V gene in the studies checked, with the rest unexplained. V, J and clone size were drawn from that table, and D and trimming were deduced from the DNA. Across this sample there are about 160,000 clones, with approximately 81% seen only once. The ten largest clonotypes hold 1% of the sample.

To note about this clone: No antigen is known for it. No much larger clonotype is one base removed from it; base qualities were not supplied.

The cohort comprised some 700 healthy bone marrow donors. All cohort members were sampled while nominally healthy, although unrecorded immune exposures were likely present. The donor was CMV seronegative and belonged to the group of over 300 seronegative cohort members. Every donor gave a peripheral blood sample, and the peripheral blood mononuclear cells from that sample were used for TCR beta sequencing. Genomic DNA was extracted from the blood cell samples with the Qiagen DNeasy Blood Extraction Kit. General findings and caveats noted by the study authors: Linkage disequilibrium might explain the correlated functional status among segregating V segments, but an unknown experimental factor could not be ruled out. Roughly uniform sequencing depth across donors was assumed in presence/absence analyses, although this assumption may not hold. In a later analysis, 16,951 TCR beta sequences were associated with specific HLA alleles at a false discovery rate of 0.05. For the cohort, immune exposure information was limited to CMV serostatus. In a later analysis, HLA-associated TCR beta chains showed more clonal expansion and lower generation probabilities than non-associated chains that were equally common. Some IMGT-functional V segments, including TRBV6-2 and TRBV6-3, could not be told apart with the 87-base-pair reads, so those segments were excluded. The classifier was reported to diagnose cytomegalovirus status with high specificity and sensitivity in both the original cohort and the validation cohort. Strong co-occurrence of HLA alleles, especially DR and DQ, made assigning TCR associations to individual alleles difficult. In an earlier analysis of approximately 590 of the donors, most TCR beta V segments were observed in productive rearrangements about 90% or about 30% of the time, broadly matching IMGT annotations. Only TCR beta chains were sequenced in this cohort, and the absence of alpha or paired-chain data limited detectable features. A total of 150 or so TCR beta chains were listed by the study as associated with cytomegalovirus. Because counts were too low, some 17 rarely observed V segments, including chromosome 9 orphons, were excluded from the earlier analysis of 587 of the donors. While some public TCRs were present in many individuals, most TCR sequences turned up only very rarely across donors. A further reported finding was that TCR beta sequences accurately predicted the HLA-A and HLA-B alleles for most subjects in the first cohort. Most CMV-associated TCR beta chains appeared to be HLA-restricted in a later analysis, and the HLA associations seemed to be driven largely by CMV exposure. In a later analysis, several top co-occurrence clusters were reported to appear linked to parvovirus B19, influenza, CMV and Epstein-Barr virus. According to a later analysis, TCR association rates differed among HLA loci, with DRB1 alleles showing the most associated TCRs and HLA-C alleles showing the fewest. A cluster of highly shared sequence variants was judged likely to represent a technical artifact of the sequencing pipeline. In a later genetic analysis, a missense DCLRE1C variant was associated with V-gene and J-gene trimming of TCR beta chains, and the association was replicated in an independent cohort. A later genetic analysis reported fewer N-insertions in productive TCRs among donors in an Asian-associated ancestry cluster than the roughly 620-donor mean. A few of the identified cytomegalovirus-associated TCR beta chains were confirmed in vitro to be specific for cytomegalovirus antigens. The authors suggested that the approach could potentially be extended to other disease states and immunological phenotypes. Because HLA typing was missing for some donors at each locus, association tests included only the typed subset.

CDR3 length: 14 amino acids, cysteine to phenylalanine. The read is trimmed to its CDR3 DNA, 42 bases read in frame from base 1. V was cut back by 6 bases and J by 0 bases, leaving a gap of 10 bases between them. Sequences MNHEY (CDR1) and SVGAGI (CDR2) are obtained from the germline V gene. Sequencing was done on a sample of PBMCs. The clonotype was recovered from a boy aged 2-9 years in good health and CMV-seronegative. The chain is encoded by TRBV6-5 joined to TRBJ2-3; the D segment cannot be called with confidence. The encoded CDR3 is CASSPVRSTDTQYF. The nucleotide sequence is given as TGTGCCAGCAGCCCCGTCAGGAGCACAGATACGCAGTATTTT.